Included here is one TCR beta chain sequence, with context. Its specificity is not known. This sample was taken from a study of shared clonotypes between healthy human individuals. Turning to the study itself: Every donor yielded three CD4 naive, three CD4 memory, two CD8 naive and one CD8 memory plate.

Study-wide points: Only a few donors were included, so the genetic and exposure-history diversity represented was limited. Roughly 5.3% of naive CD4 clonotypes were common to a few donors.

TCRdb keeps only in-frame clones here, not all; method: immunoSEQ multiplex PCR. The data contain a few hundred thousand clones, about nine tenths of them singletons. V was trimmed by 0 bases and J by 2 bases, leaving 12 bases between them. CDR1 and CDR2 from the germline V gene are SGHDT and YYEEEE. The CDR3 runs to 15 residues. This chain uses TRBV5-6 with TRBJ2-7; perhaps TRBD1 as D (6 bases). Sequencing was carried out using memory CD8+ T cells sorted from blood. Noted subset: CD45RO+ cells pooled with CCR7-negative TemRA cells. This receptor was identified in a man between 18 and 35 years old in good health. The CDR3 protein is CASSLATGTPYEQYF. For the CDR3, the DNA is TGTGCCAGCAGCTTGGCAACAGGGACCCCCTACGAGCAGTACTTC.